The 14 T cell receptor beta chains in this list originate from one sample, sequenced in a study of identifying expanded T cells in peripheral blood. Profiling relied on immunoSEQ multiplex PCR, and the TCRdb table lists in-frame clones only, not all of them. This table has 90,000 to 110,000 clones, around 90% appearing once. The sequenced sample consisted of blood. These receptors all come from a person aged 18-70 years in good health.

The chain has TRBV6-4 and TRBJ2-7, with D possibly matching TRBD1 (6 bases). V was trimmed by 5 bases and J by 7 bases, leaving 15 bases between them. CDR3 size: 13 residues. CDR1 is MRHNA, CDR2 SNTAGT, per germline. The DNA of the CDR3 is TGTGCCAGCAGTACAGGGTTCGGAGGAGAGCAGTACTTC. Its protein product is CASSTGFGGEQYF.

J is TRBJ1-5 and V is TRBV7-2; 10 nucleotides align to TRBD1. Germline V gene lookup returns CDR1 SGHTA and CDR2 FQGNSA. The CDR3 sequence is 13 residues long. J was trimmed by 6 bases and V by 5 bases; bases with no gene match: 1. The CDR3 DNA reads TGTGCCAGCAGCGGGACAGGGGCTCAGCCCCAGCATTTT. It specifies CASSGTGAQPQHF. The complete variable domain, with remaining parts taken from reference TRBV7-2 and TRBJ1-5, reads GAGVSQSPSNKVTEKGKDVELRCDPISGHTALYWYRQSLGQGLEFLIYFQGNSAPDKSGLPSDRFSAERTGGSVSTLTIQRTQQEDSAVYLCASSGTGAQPQHFGDGTRLSIL.

This rearrangement joins TRBV6-1 to TRBJ2-3, with D perhaps TRBD1 or TRBD2 (5 bases each). The CDR3 contains 15 residues. V was clipped by 5 bases and J by 3 bases, with 15 bases between them. Germline lookup yields CDR1 MNHNS and CDR2 SASEGT. The CDR3 sequence is CASSLGDVRTDTQYF. Here the CDR3 DNA reads TGTGCCAGCAGTTTAGGGGACGTCCGAACAGATACGCAGTATTTT.

CDR3 sequence reads: CASQYQETQYF. CDR3 bases: TGTGCCAGCCAGTACCAAGAGACCCAGTACTTC. V and J are TRBV5-6 and TRBJ2-5; no firm D call. V dropped 7 bases and J dropped 0 bases, with 4 bases sitting between them. Germline V CDR1 and CDR2: SGHDT, YYEEEE. There are 11 residues in the CDR3.

The rearrangement links TRBV9 to TRBJ2-3; 8 bases agree with TRBD1. The germline V gene has CDR1 SGDLS and CDR2 YYNGEE. V shed 0 bases and J 5 bases; nucleotides not matched to a gene: 5. The CDR3 is 15 amino acids. CDR3 in DNA: TGTGCCAGCAGCGTAGGACAGGGGATTGTAGATACGCAGTATTTT. This encodes CASSVGQGIVDTQYF.

As to this clone: The junction and the germline gene differ at one end; a read error may be behind it. This chain links TRBV29-1 with TRBJ2-5; D ambiguous. Germline loops: CDR1 SQVTM, CDR2 ANQGSEA. The CDR3 has 13 residues. Here the CDR3 reads CSVDGAYQEAQYF. The CDR3 DNA sequence: TGCAGCGTTGATGGTGCGTACCAAGAGGCCCAGTACTTC.

This chain uses TRBV9 with TRBJ1-3; D gene ambiguous. The CDR3 is 17 residues long. With 0 bases removed from V and 0 bases from J, the gap between germline ends came to 13 bases. Germline lookup yields CDR1 SGDLS and CDR2 YYNGEE. The CDR3 here is CASSVGRPSYSGNTIYF. As DNA, the CDR3 is TGTGCCAGCAGCGTAGGACGCCCATCTTACTCTGGAAACACCATATATTTT.

The chain links TRBV27 to TRBJ2-7; TRBD1 matches 9 bases. The trim removed 5 bases at V and 4 bases at J, leaving 15 bases unmatched. Germline V CDR1 and CDR2: MNHEY, SMNVEV (reference sequence). This CDR3 contains 17 residues. The CDR3 sequence is CASSQRATGGLVYEQYF. The DNA for the CDR3 is TGTGCCAGCAGTCAAAGAGCGACAGGGGGTTTGGTGTACGAGCAGTACTTC.

The gene calls are TRBV7-9 and TRBJ2-4; D might be TRBD1 or TRBD2, each matching 5 bases. Trimming removed 5 bases at V and 5 bases at J, with 19 bases between. Germline V CDR1 and CDR2: SEHNR, FQNEAQ (reference sequence). The CDR3 length is 16 residues. The CDR3 region is CASSPTLPGTQNIQYF. DNA of the CDR3: TGTGCCAGCAGCCCGACCCTTCCCGGGACCCAAAACATTCAGTACTTC.

The count of this clone is one. The chain couples TRBV13 to TRBJ2-7; TRBD1 matches 10 bases. The V segment lost 5 bases and the J segment 3 bases; nucleotides outside the gene matches: 4. The V gene's germline CDR1 is PRHDT and CDR2 FYEKMQ (reference sequence). The CDR3 extends over 14 amino acids. CDR3: CASSRGQGGYEQYF. The CDR3 DNA follows: TGTGCCAGCAGCAGAGGACAGGGGGGCTACGAGCAGTACTTC.

This chain joins TRBV5-1 and TRBJ2-7; TRBD1 might be the D (5 bases). Germline CDR1 SGHRS, CDR2 YFSETQ. The V end was cut by 4 bases, the J end by 0 bases, with 11 bases between. The CDR3 length is 14 residues. CDR3 DNA: TGCGCCAGCAGCCTGGGCAGGGACTCCTACGAGCAGTACTTC. This translates into CASSLGRDSYEQYF.

V usage is TRBV4-1 and J usage is TRBJ1-2; weak D call: TRBD1 (5 bases). The germline CDR1 and CDR2 sequences are MGHRA and YSYEKL. V lost 1 base, J lost 8 bases, and 14 bases lay in between. The CDR3 has 14 residues. The CDR3 DNA reads TGCGCCAGCAGCCAAGGGGGCGCTATGAAGGGCTACACCTTC. It is translated as CASSQGGAMKGYTF.

The chain carries TRBV5-3 and TRBJ2-1; no definite D call. TRBV5-3 carries the ORF label, with uncertain function. V lost 4 bases and J lost 8, with 16 bases in between. The CDR3 is 14 amino acids. The CDR3 region has the DNA TGTGCCAGAAGCCCGGCTCTAATTCGCGATGAGCAGTTCTTC. Amino acid sequence: CARSPALIRDEQFF.

The gene calls are TRBV6-5 and TRBJ2-3; TRBD2 matches at 10 bases. Germline V gene sequence: CDR1 MNHEY, CDR2 SVGAGI. The trim removed 6 bases at V and 8 bases at J, leaving 8 bases unmatched. The length of the CDR3 is 14 residues. In nucleotides, the CDR3 is TGTGCCAGCAGAGAAGCGGGGGGGGGAGCTACGCAGTATTTT. It yields the protein CASREAGGGATQYF.